Shown below are 20 T cell receptor beta chains from a single sample sequenced in a study of blood T cell repertoires in COVID-19. The data were produced by immunoSEQ multiplex PCR, yet TCRdb's version contains in-frame clones alone and is incomplete. The top ten hold more than 5% of the sample, which has approximately 37,000 clones, approximately 86% seen once. Sequencing was performed on peripheral blood. Receptor source: a man in his forties with active COVID-19.

This clone was seen only a few times. This sample also contains other DNA sequences that code for the same CDR3. This chain uses TRBV28 with TRBJ2-3; 7 nucleotides line up with TRBD2. The ends lost 2 bases at V and 0 bases at J; junction bases unmatched: 2. The germline gives CDR1 MDHEN, CDR2 SYDVKM. The CDR3 is 15 amino acids. The chain's CDR3 is CASSLAGVSTDTQYF. CDR3 nucleotides: TGTGCCAGCAGTTTAGCGGGAGTGAGCACAGATACGCAGTATTTT.

J is TRBJ2-2 and V is TRBV28, with 12 nucleotides matching TRBD2. CDR3 length equals 21 residues. The V and J ends lost 5 bases and 5 bases, in that order; junction bases with no gene match: 21. CDR1 MDHEN and CDR2 SYDVKM come from the germline V gene. The CDR3 reads CASSTRLAGVGALGWTGELFF. The CDR3 DNA reads TGTGCCAGCAGTACACGACTAGCGGGAGTAGGAGCGCTAGGTTGGACCGGGGAGCTGTTTTTT.

V is TRBV13 and J is TRBJ1-2; possibly TRBD1 for D (6 bases). The CDR3 sequence is 13 residues long. The germline CDR1 and CDR2 sequences are PRHDT and FYEKMQ (reference sequence). Trimming pared 5 bases from V and 4 bases from J, leaving 11 bases between. The CDR3 is CASSGGGGYGYTF. In DNA, the CDR3 is TGTGCCAGCAGCGGGGGCGGCGGCTATGGCTACACCTTC. The entire variable domain, with the rest obtained from reference TRBV13 and TRBJ1-2, is as follows: AAGVIQSPRHLIKEKRETATLKCYPIPRHDTVYWYQQGPGQDPQFLISFYEKMQSDKGSIPDRFSAQQFSDYHSELNMSSLELGDSALYFCASSGGGGYGYTFGSGTRLTVV.

The rearrangement links TRBV27 to TRBJ2-2; 16 bases align to TRBD2. Losses at the gene ends were 6 bases for V and 6 bases for J; bases not matched to a gene: 4. CDR3 size: 16 residues. Germline CDR1 and CDR2: MNHEY and SMNVEV (reference sequence). The CDR3 DNA follows: TGTGCCAGCAGGGTCGGGACTAGCGGGAGGGCCGGGGAGCTGTTTTTT. Translated, it gives CASRVGTSGRAGELFF.

This chain connects TRBV28 to TRBJ2-7, with 11 bases that match TRBD2. The CDR3 is 15 amino acids. V gave up 3 bases and J gave up 5 bases; unmatched junction bases: 6. Germline V gene lookup returns CDR1 MDHEN and CDR2 SYDVKM. CDR3: CASSFTSGRMDEQYF. The CDR3 bases are TGTGCCAGCAGTTTTACTAGCGGGAGAATGGACGAGCAGTACTTC.

The chain recombines TRBV11-2 with TRBJ1-3; TRBD1 might be the D (6 bases). The ends were cut back, 4 bases at V and 4 bases at J, with 17 bases in the middle. Germline CDR1 and CDR2: SGHAT and FQNNGV. The CDR3 runs 16 residues. CDR3 DNA sequence: TGTGCCAGCAGCTATATCCGGGGGGCAGCCGGAAACACCATATATTTT. It is translated as CASSYIRGAAGNTIYF.

The rearrangement uses TRBV28 and TRBJ1-1; 7 nucleotides agree with TRBD1. The CDR3 sequence is 12 residues long. Germline trimming cut 6 bases from V and 7 bases from J; bases unmatched to any gene: 5. The germline V gene encodes CDR1 MDHEN and CDR2 SYDVKM. Here the CDR3 DNA reads TGTGCCAGCAGCGGACACAGGGGTGAAGCTTTCTTT. Amino acid sequence: CASSGHRGEAFF.

This chain links TRBV5-1 with TRBJ2-7; D perhaps matches TRBD1 (6 bases). Germline V gene lookup returns CDR1 SGHRS and CDR2 YFSETQ. Trimming left V 4 bases short and J 3 bases short, with 14 bases between. The CDR3 totals 14 residues. CDR3 amino acids: CASSHELQGYEQYF. The CDR3, as DNA: TGCGCCAGCAGCCATGAACTACAGGGCTACGAGCAGTACTTC. Complete variable domain (other parts from reference TRBV5-1 and TRBJ2-7): KAGVTQTPRYLIKTRGQQVTLSCSPISGHRSVSWYQQTPGQGLQFLFEYFSETQRNKGNFPGRFSGRQFSNSRSEMNVSTLELGDSALYLCASSHELQGYEQYFGPGTRLTVT.

This CDR3 is CASSLSGVSSYNSPLHF. The CDR3 region has the DNA TGTGCCAGCAGTTTATCAGGGGTTAGCTCCTATAATTCACCCCTCCACTTT. V is TRBV27 and J is TRBJ1-6; maybe TRBD1 (5 bases). Trimming removed 0 bases at V and 0 bases at J, with 9 bases between. From germline, CDR1 is MNHEY and CDR2 SMNVEV (reference sequence). The CDR3 is made up of 17 amino acids.

This sequence joins TRBV30 and TRBJ2-7; 8 bases line up with TRBD1. Trimming at V came to 4 bases and at J to 1 base, leaving 3 bases not matched to a gene. Germline lookup yields CDR1 GTSNPN and CDR2 SVGIG (reference sequence). The CDR3 is 13 amino acids. The CDR3 loop reads CAWIRDRSYEQYF. The CDR3 region has the DNA TGTGCCTGGATTAGGGACAGGTCCTACGAGCAGTACTTC.

The chain carries TRBV7-9 and TRBJ1-4; D remains ambiguous. The germline V gene encodes CDR1 SEHNR and CDR2 FQNEAQ (reference sequence). The V gene lost 6 bases and the J gene lost 8 bases, with 10 bases spanning the gap. CDR3 length equals 12 residues. The DNA for the CDR3 is TGTGCCAGCAGTGATCAGCGAGAAAAACTGTTTTTT. Amino acid sequence: CASSDQREKLFF.

The CDR3 sequence is CASSLLRGKQYF. The DNA of the CDR3 is TGTGCCAGCAGTTTACTAAGGGGGAAGCAGTACTTC. The chain carries TRBV28 and TRBJ2-7; possibly TRBD1 for D (6 bases). Trimming shortened V by 2 bases and J by 8 bases, and 10 bases separated the two germline ends. The germline V gene has CDR1 MDHEN and CDR2 SYDVKM. The CDR3 covers 12 residues.

V gene TRBV14 combines with J gene TRBJ2-7; TRBD2 aligns across 9 bases. The V gene's germline CDR1 is SGHDN and CDR2 FVKESK. This CDR3 comprises 14 residues. Germline trimming cut 1 base from V and 9 bases from J; bases unmatched to any gene: 7. DNA for the CDR3: TGTGCCAGCAGCCAAGTAGCGGGAGCTGTTGCGCAGTACTTC. This translates into CASSQVAGAVAQYF.

The gene calls are TRBV7-3 and TRBJ2-7; TRBD2 aligns across 9 bases. J lost 1 base, V lost 2 bases, and 0 bases had no gene match. Germline-derived CDR1 and CDR2 are SGHTA and FQGTGA. The CDR3 runs to 14 residues. The CDR3 DNA reads as TGTGCCAGCAGCTTACTAGCGGGATCCTACGAGCAGTACTTC. Translated, it gives CASSLLAGSYEQYF.

The chain couples TRBV5-6 to TRBJ2-3; TRBD2 aligns across 7 bases. The length of the CDR3 is 16 residues. Germline V gene sequence: CDR1 SGHDT, CDR2 YYEEEE. The V gene end was trimmed by 0 bases and the J gene end by 3 bases; junction bases not matched to a gene: 7. The CDR3 DNA is TGTGCCAGCAGCTTGGCGGGACTATTTTCGACAGATACGCAGTATTTT. The encoded protein is CASSLAGLFSTDTQYF.

The chain links TRBV6-2 or TRBV6-3 to TRBJ1-2; D remains ambiguous. Trimming removed 4 bases at V and 6 bases at J, with 15 bases between. Looked up from germline, CDR1 is MNHEY and CDR2 is SVGEGT. The CDR3 has 14 amino acids. The CDR3 here is CASSLSRIPNGYTF. The CDR3 DNA is TGTGCCAGCAGTTTATCGAGGATCCCCAATGGCTACACCTTC.

The V gene is TRBV5-6, the J gene TRBJ2-6, with D perhaps matching TRBD2 (6 bases). With 6 bases removed from V and 4 bases from J, the gap between germline ends came to 17 bases. Germline V gene lookup returns CDR1 SGHDT and CDR2 YYEEEE. The CDR3 totals 16 residues. The CDR3 DNA follows: TGTGCCAGCACGCAGGCGGGGCGCCTCGGGGCCAACGTCCTGACTTTC. It translates to CASTQAGRLGANVLTF. The variable domain in full, with the rest retrieved from reference TRBV5-6 and TRBJ2-6, is DAGVTQSPTHLIKTRGQQVTLRCSPKSGHDTVSWYQQALGQGPQFIFQYYEEEERQRGNFPDRFSGHQFPNYSSELNVNALLLGDSALYLCASTQAGRLGANVLTFGAGSRLTVL.

J is TRBJ2-1 and V is TRBV6-1; possibly TRBD1 for D (6 bases). Trimming left V 4 bases short and J 8 bases short, with 24 bases between. The CDR3 is 17 amino acids. CDR1 and CDR2 (germline): MNHNS, SASEGT. CDR3 sequence reads: CASSAGFTRTAGYEQFF. In DNA, the CDR3 is TGTGCCAGCAGTGCGGGTTTCACAAGGACAGCTGGGTATGAGCAGTTCTTC.

The chain has TRBV5-4 and TRBJ2-3; maybe TRBD2 (5 bases). Between the trimmed V and J ends, which lost 0 bases and 1 base, there was a span of 6 bases. CDR3 length: 14 residues. Germline CDR1 SGHNT, CDR2 YYREEE (reference sequence). Here the CDR3 reads CASSLDGGTDTQYF. The DNA of the CDR3 is TGTGCCAGCAGCTTGGACGGGGGCACAGATACGCAGTATTTT.

This chain uses TRBV10-3 with TRBJ2-2, with unresolved D. The germline V and J ends were trimmed by 6 bases and 6 bases, with 17 bases remaining between them. Germline assignment: CDR1 ENHRY and CDR2 SYGVKD. The CDR3 runs to 15 residues. For the CDR3, the DNA is TGTGCCATCAGGCAGGATTCTCAAGCTTCCGGGGAGCTGTTTTTT. Amino acids: CAIRQDSQASGELFF.